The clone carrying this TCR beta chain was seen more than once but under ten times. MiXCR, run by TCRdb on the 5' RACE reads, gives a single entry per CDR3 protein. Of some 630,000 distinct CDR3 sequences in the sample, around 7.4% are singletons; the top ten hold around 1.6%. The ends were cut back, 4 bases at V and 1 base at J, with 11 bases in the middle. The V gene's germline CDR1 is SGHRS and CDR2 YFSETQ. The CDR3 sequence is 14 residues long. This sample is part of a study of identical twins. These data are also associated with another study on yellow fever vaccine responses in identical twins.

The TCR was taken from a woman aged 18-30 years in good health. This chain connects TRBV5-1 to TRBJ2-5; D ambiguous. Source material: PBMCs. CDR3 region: CASSVPTSQETQYF. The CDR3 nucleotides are TGCGCCAGCAGCGTCCCCACAAGCCAAGAGACCCAGTACTTC. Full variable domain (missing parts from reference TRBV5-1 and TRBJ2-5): KAGVTQTPRYLIKTRGQQVTLSCSPISGHRSVSWYQQTPGQGLQFLFEYFSETQRNKGNFPGRFSGRQFSNSRSEMNVSTLELGDSALYLCASSVPTSQETQYFGPGTRLLVL.